This T cell receptor (beta chain) was identified in a study of cytomegalovirus exposure and HLA in healthy donors. Study observations and caveats: TCR sequences were mostly rare, though some public TCRs occurred in many donors.

Germline CDR1 reads MRHNA; CDR2 reads SNTAGT. Trimming removed 5 bases from V and 6 bases from J, with 11 bases in between. The CDR3 runs 13 residues. A note on this clone: Its specificity is not known.

60 Vbeta and 13 Jbeta primers were used in PCR. Sequencing was performed with immunoSEQ multiplex PCR; in TCRdb, only in-frame clones are kept and a portion is missing. The table records 83,000 or so clones, roughly 79% of them present only once. V and J are TRBV6-4 and TRBJ2-1; weak D call: TRBD2 (5 bases). The TCR originated in a woman aged 25 to 39 in good health and CMV-seronegative. What was sequenced was PBMCs. CDR3 protein: CASSHEGLNEQFF. The CDR3 DNA reads TGTGCCAGCAGTCATGAGGGCCTCAATGAGCAGTTCTTC.